This T cell receptor (beta chain) was identified during a study of cytomegalovirus exposure and HLA in healthy donors. Points on this clone: Its antigen remains unknown.

In the PCR, 60 Vbeta and 13 Jbeta primers were used. TCRdb keeps only in-frame clones here, not all; method: immunoSEQ multiplex PCR. Here the sample spans about 130,000 clones, about 74% being singletons. There are 12 residues in the CDR3. V was shortened by 3 bases and J by 6 bases, with 6 bases between the two germline ends. Germline V lookup: CDR1 SGHRS, CDR2 YFSETQ. Broader study findings: The study recorded more than 150 TCR beta chains that were cytomegalovirus-associated. Most of the TCR beta V segments (in an earlier analysis) were productive either about 90% or about 30% of the time.

The sequencing input was PBMCs. The TCR comes from a woman in her forties or fifties in good health and CMV-seropositive. V and J are TRBV5-1 and TRBJ2-2; D ambiguous. CDR3 sequence (DNA): TGCGCCAGCAGCTCACAATCCGGGGAGCTGTTTTTT. Residues: CASSSQSGELFF.